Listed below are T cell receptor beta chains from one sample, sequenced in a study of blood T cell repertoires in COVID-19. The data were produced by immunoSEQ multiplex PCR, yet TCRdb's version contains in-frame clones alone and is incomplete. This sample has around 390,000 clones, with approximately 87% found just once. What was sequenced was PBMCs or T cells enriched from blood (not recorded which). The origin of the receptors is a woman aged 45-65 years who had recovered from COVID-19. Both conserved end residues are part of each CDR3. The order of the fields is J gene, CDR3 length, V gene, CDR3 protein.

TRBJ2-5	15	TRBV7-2	CASIRLAGGGETQYF
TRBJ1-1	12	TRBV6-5	CASSRQGARAFF
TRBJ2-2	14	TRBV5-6	CASSYTTRAGELFF
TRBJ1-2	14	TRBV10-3	CATPGPGLLYGYTF
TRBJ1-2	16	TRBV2	CASIKEQGVKKNGYTF
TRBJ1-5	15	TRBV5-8	CASSRSGTGNQPQHF
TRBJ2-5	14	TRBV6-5	CASSLAQIKETQYF
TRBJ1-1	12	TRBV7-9	CASGGGGPEAFF
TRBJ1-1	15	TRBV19	CASSIDGQGNTEAFF
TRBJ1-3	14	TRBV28	CASTLRGGGNTIYF
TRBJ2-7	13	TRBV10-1	CASSGGQSYEQYF
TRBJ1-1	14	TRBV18	CASSLQEGGTEAFF
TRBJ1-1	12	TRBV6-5	CASTHRGLEAFF
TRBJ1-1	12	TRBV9	CASSALDTEAFF
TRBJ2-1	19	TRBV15	CATSRDHGLRGAAQNEQFF